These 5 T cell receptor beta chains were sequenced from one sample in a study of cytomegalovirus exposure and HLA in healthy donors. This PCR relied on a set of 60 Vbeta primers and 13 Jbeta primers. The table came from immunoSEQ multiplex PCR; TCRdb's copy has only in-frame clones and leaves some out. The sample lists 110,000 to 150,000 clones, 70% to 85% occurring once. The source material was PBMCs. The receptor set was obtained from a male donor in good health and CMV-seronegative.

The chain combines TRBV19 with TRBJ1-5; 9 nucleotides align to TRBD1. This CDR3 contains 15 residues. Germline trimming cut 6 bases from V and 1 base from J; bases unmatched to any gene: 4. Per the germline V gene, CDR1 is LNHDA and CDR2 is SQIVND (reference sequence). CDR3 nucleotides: TGTGCCAGTAGGGGGACAGGGTTCAGCAATCAGCCCCAGCATTTT. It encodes CASRGTGFSNQPQHF.

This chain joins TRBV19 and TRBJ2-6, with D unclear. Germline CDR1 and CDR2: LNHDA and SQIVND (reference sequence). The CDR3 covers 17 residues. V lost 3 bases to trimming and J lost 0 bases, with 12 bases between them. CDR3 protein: CASSIPPVNSGANVLTF. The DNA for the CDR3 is TGTGCCAGTAGTATTCCCCCAGTAAACTCTGGGGCCAACGTCCTGACTTTC.

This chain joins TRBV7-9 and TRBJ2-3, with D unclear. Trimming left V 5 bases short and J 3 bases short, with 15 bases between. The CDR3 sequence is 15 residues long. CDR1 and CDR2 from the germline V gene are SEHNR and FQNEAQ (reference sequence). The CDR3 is CASSPRVALTDTQYF. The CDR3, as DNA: TGTGCCAGCAGCCCTCGGGTGGCCCTTACAGATACGCAGTATTTT.

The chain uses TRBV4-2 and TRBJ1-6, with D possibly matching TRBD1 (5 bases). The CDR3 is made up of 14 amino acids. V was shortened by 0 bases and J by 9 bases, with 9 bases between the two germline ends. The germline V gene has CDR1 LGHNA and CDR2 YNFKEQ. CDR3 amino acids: CASSQEGVTSPLHF. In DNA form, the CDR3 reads TGTGCCAGCAGCCAAGAAGGGGTTACTTCACCCCTCCACTTT.

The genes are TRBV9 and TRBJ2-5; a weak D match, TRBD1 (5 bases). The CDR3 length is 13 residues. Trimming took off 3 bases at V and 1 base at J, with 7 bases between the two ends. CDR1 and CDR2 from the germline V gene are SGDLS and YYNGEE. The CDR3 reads CASSGGFQETQYF. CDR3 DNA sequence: TGTGCCAGCAGCGGGGGCTTCCAAGAGACCCAGTACTTC. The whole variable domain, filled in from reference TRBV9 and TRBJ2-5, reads DSGVTQTPKHLITATGQRVTLRCSPRSGDLSVYWYQQSLDQGLQFLIQYYNGEERAKGNILERFSAQQFPDLHSELNLSSLELGDSALYFCASSGGFQETQYFGPGTRLLVL.